This TCR beta chain originates from a study of blood T cell repertoires in COVID-19. Under the authors' procedure: Estimates of nucleated cell counts were drawn from the amplification of reference gene primers. The assay was immunoSEQ multiplex PCR, and TCRdb's table has in-frame clones only and misses some. V and J calls plus clone size are reproduced from that table; the DNA served to infer D and trimming. This sample carries fewer than 60,000 clones, approximately 82% of them seen once, and the ten largest clones take roughly 4%. CDR1 and CDR2 from the germline V gene are MNHNY and SVGAGI (reference sequence). The CDR3 sequence is 14 residues long. Germline trimming cut 4 bases from V and 8 bases from J; bases unmatched to any gene: 4.

Sequences were obtained from peripheral blood. This receptor was identified in a man between 60 and 70 years old with acute or convalescent COVID-19. The chain is built from TRBV6-6 and TRBJ1-6; 8 bases are shared with TRBD1. The DNA of the CDR3 is TGTGCCAGCAGTTTTGGACAGGGCGATTCACCCCTCCACTTT. Its translation: CASSFGQGDSPLHF.